The source of this TCR beta chain is a study of blood T cell repertoires in COVID-19. Study-level background: Samples taken during acute and convalescent COVID-19 were collected in the United States, Italy and Spain. PBMCs, B-cell-depleted T cells, or T cells provided the cDNA or gDNA that made up the material.

Patients of the Seattle cohort, enrolled during active infection, were followed longitudinally. Original processing methods: The assay estimated nucleated cells by amplifying reference gene primers. Sequencing used immunoSEQ multiplex PCR; TCRdb keeps in-frame clones, though not all of them. From that table come the V and J calls and clone size; the DNA was used to work out D and trimming. The sample holds approximately 530,000 clones, around 90% seen once. The sequence came from a woman aged 50 to 65 with COVID-19, enrolled during active disease. Material for sequencing was peripheral blood.

The CDR3: CASSAGLAGGRNEQFF. The CDR3 nucleotides are TGTGCCAGCAGTGCGGGACTAGCGGGGGGGAGGAATGAGCAGTTCTTC. The rearrangement joins TRBV2 to TRBJ2-1; 16 positions match TRBD2. Trimming cost V 4 bases and J 7 bases; bases outside gene matches: 4. Germline CDR1 reads SNHLY; CDR2 reads FYNNEI. The CDR3 length is 16 residues.